This T cell receptor beta chain came from a study of sequential checkpoint blockade in melanoma. The wider study: Arm A got nivolumab then ipilimumab; arm B the reverse, 1:1. Both treatment sequences were followed by maintenance nivolumab.

The treatment here: randomized to nivolumab then ipilimumab (arm A) or the reverse (arm B). No patient had prior DNA-damaging chemotherapy. PBMC sorting kept live CD3+CD8+ cells without CD19 or CD56. The data were produced by immunoSEQ multiplex PCR, yet TCRdb's version contains in-frame clones alone and is incomplete. Seen here are approximately 9,000 clones, around 73% observed once, and the top ten hold over 11%. Germline CDR1 LNHDA, CDR2 SQIVND (reference sequence). V lost 5 bases and J 10 bases, leaving 11 bases between the germline ends. The CDR3 spans 11 residues. The TCR sequence derives from a human donor with melanoma. The V gene is TRBV19, the J gene TRBJ2-5; D unclear. The material sequenced was CD8+ T cells sorted from blood (inferred from file names), taken from a patient given nivolumab and ipilimumab in sequence. CDR3: CASSGSQDQYF. The CDR3 nucleotides are TGTGCCAGTAGTGGCTCCCAGGACCAGTACTTC.